The clone carrying this T cell receptor (beta chain) was picked up many times. The time point here: pre-sensitization, week 0. The treatment: therapeutic diphenylcyclopropenone sensitization with weekly scalp DPC. Drawing of blood took place ahead of applying each patch test. The sample is drawn from a study of human T cells and chemical hapten exposure. Looking at the study overall: Sensitization applied 2% DPC to approximately 2 cm by approximately 2 cm of upper inner arm skin. Readings were taken at 6 days from patch tests that had applied 0.01% DPC to the upper back.

Using its own MiXCR run on the RACE reads, TCRdb lists one record per CDR3 protein. This repertoire shows about 110,000 distinct CDR3 sequences, approximately 12% found once; its top ten account for 1.6%. V was cut by 3 bases and J by 0 bases, with 9 bases left in between. CDR1 is KGHSH and CDR2 is LQKENI in the germline V gene. This CDR3 has 15 amino acids. The chain couples TRBV18 to TRBJ2-1; D is ambiguous. The source was whole blood, collected in connection with sensitization to the hapten diphenylcyclopropenone (DPC). The source is a woman in her forties or fifties with alopecia areata. Some clones in this sample may be carry-over from other donors' samples. The CDR3 loop reads CASSPSPSSYNEQFF. CDR3 DNA: TGTGCCAGCTCACCGTCCCCGAGCTCCTACAATGAGCAGTTCTTC.